This record concerns one TCR beta chain sequence. CDR3 size: 15 residues. V shed 5 bases, J shed 9 bases, and the junction held 14 bases outside the gene matches. Germline CDR1 is SGHNT and CDR2 is YYREEE (reference sequence). This specimen belongs to a study of blood T cell repertoires in COVID-19. Study in general: COVID-19 samples, acute and convalescent, were from the United States, Italy and Spain. Sources were T cells, B-cell-depleted T cells, or PBMCs; the material itself was cDNA or gDNA.

How the authors handled the data: Amplification from reference gene primers served as the basis for estimated nucleated cell counts. The table came from immunoSEQ multiplex PCR; TCRdb's copy has only in-frame clones and leaves some out. For V, J and clone size, that table is used; D and trimming come from the DNA. This sample has approximately 100,000 clones; roughly 84% occur once, and the top ten carry 9.5% to 15%. The chain recombines TRBV5-4 with TRBJ2-1; 7 bases map to TRBD2. What was sequenced was peripheral blood. This TCR derives from a human donor in a cohort sampled during active COVID-19. The CDR3 DNA sequence: TGTGCCAGCAGAATCGGTGGGAGGGCCAAGGGTGAGCAGTTCTTC. Amino acids: CASRIGGRAKGEQFF.